This TCR beta chain stems from a study of T cells after yellow fever vaccination. MiXCR, applied by TCRdb to the 5' RACE reads, yields one record per CDR3 protein. The sample shows 200,000 to 250,000 distinct CDR3 sequences, 3% to 3.5% of them seen only once. Germline CDR1 is SEHNR and CDR2 is FQNEAQ (reference sequence). This CDR3 has 15 amino acids. V lost 5 bases and J lost 5; bases outside the gene matches: 6. This clonotype appeared many times. The specimen was CD4+ T cells sorted from PBMCs, collected 10 days after the yellow fever booster vaccination. This sequence was found in a man aged 18 to 29 who received the YFV17D yellow fever vaccine. This chain connects TRBV7-9 to TRBJ1-6, with 7 nucleotides matching TRBD1. The CDR3 loop is CASSQQGIDNSPLHF. The CDR3 coding sequence is TGTGCCAGCAGCCAACAGGGGATTGATAATTCACCCCTCCACTTT.